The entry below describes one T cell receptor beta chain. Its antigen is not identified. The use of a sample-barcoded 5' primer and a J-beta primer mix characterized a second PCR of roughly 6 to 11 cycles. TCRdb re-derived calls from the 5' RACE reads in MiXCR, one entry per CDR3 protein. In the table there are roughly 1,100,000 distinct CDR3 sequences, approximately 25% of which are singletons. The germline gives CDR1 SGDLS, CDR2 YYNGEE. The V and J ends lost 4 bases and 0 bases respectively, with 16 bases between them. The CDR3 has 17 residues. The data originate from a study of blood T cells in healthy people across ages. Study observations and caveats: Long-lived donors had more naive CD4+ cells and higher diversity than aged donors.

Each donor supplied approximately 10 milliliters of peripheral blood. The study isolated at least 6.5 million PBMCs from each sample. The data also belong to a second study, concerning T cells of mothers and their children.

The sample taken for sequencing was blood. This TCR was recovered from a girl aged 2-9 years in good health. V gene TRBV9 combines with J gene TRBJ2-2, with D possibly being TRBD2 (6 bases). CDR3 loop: CASSNPRRGPNTGELFF. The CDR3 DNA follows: TGTGCCAGCAGCAATCCAAGGAGGGGCCCGAACACCGGGGAGCTGTTTTTT.